Listed below are T cell receptor beta chains from one sample, sequenced in a study of T cells expressing NK-cell markers. TCRdb reprocessed the 5' RACE reads and reports one entry per CDR3 protein, with no DNA. This table lists about 380,000 distinct CDR3 sequences. The sample taken for sequencing was blood T cells: a sorted CD56 or NKG2C T cell subset, CD4+ or CD8+ T cells, or bulk PBMC T cells (not recorded which). All receptors derive from a man aged 18 to 69 in good health. The CDR3 runs from the conserved cysteine through the conserved F or W.

TRBV5-4	TRBJ2-1	CASSKDRSSYNEQFF
TRBV2	TRBJ2-1	CASTEGGVGGSYNEQFF
TRBV30	TRBJ2-2	CACPRGLGGTGELFF
TRBV2	TRBJ2-1	CASRPKLTGPYNEQFF
TRBV14	TRBJ1-3	CASSPDRMSGNTIYF
TRBV19	TRBJ2-2	CASRGWLAGELFF
TRBV10-3	TRBJ2-3	CAISENLAGSTDTQYF
TRBV5-4	TRBJ2-1	CASSLEPGRYNEQFF
TRBV12-3/TRBV12-4	TRBJ1-2	CASRRGGDRGYGYTF
TRBV15	TRBJ2-7	CATSRDGREQYF
TRBV7-9	TRBJ2-7	CAGTGTSGSPYEQYF
TRBV5-5	TRBJ2-5	CASSLDSSGSRETQYF
TRBV12-3/TRBV12-4	TRBJ2-3	CASSLWWSGSDTQYF
TRBV7-9	TRBJ2-1	CASSPRGDFYNEQFF
TRBV2	TRBJ2-7	CASSVLALSSYEQYF